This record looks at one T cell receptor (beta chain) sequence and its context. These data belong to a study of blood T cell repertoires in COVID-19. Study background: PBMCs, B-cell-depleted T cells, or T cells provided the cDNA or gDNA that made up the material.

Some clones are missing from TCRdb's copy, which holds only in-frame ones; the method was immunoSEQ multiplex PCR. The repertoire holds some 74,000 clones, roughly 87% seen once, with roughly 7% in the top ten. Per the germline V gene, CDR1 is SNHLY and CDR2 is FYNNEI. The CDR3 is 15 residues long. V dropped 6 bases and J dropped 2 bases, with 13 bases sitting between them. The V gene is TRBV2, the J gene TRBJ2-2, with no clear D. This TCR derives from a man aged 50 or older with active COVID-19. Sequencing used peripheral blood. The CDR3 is CASSDSGSNTGELFF. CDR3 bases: TGTGCCAGCAGCGATTCAGGAAGTAACACCGGGGAGCTGTTTTTT.